Listed below are T cell receptor beta chains from one sample, sequenced in a study of blood T cell repertoires in COVID-19. Using immunoSEQ multiplex PCR, the repertoire was profiled, and TCRdb retains in-frame clones only, with some absent. The profile shows approximately 210,000 clones, 84% of them singletons. Sequenced material: peripheral blood. These TCRs come from a woman between 50 and 59 years old with active or convalescent COVID-19. Each CDR3 is given with its conserved first and last residue. Each record gives: CDR3 protein, CDR3 DNA, D gene, CDR3 length, V gene, J gene, clone size. The D gene is left open where the match is weak. Size is stated for part of the rows, as once, few or many counts, or as a class when the clone is expanded.

CDR3: CASSGRDYESEQFF
DNA: TGCGCCAGCAGCGGCCGGGACTACGAATCTGAGCAGTTCTTC
D: TRBD2
length: 14
V: TRBV5-1
J: TRBJ2-1
size: .

CDR3: CASRTVQGITEAFF
DNA: TGTGCCAGCAGGACTGTACAGGGTATCACTGAAGCTTTCTTT
D: .
length: 14
V: TRBV7-9
J: TRBJ1-1
size: many

CDR3: CASRRDRANTEAFF
DNA: TGCGCCAGTAGAAGGGACAGGGCGAACACTGAAGCTTTCTTT
D: TRBD1
length: 14
V: TRBV5-1
J: TRBJ1-1
size: .

CDR3: CASSLSGLEETQYF
DNA: TGTGCCAGCAGTTTATCGGGACTGGAGGAGACCCAGTACTTC
D: .
length: 14
V: TRBV27
J: TRBJ2-5
size: .

CDR3: CATSDPDSHGNQPQHF
DNA: TGTGCCACCAGTGACCCCGACTCTCATGGGAATCAGCCCCAGCATTTT
D: .
length: 16
V: TRBV24-1
J: TRBJ1-5
size: .

CDR3: CASSSTEPQHF
DNA: TGTGCCAGCAGCTCTACAGAGCCCCAGCATTTT
D: .
length: 11
V: TRBV7-8
J: TRBJ1-5
size: .

CDR3: CATSSGRVNEQFF
DNA: TGTGCCACTAGTAGCGGGAGGGTCAATGAGCAGTTCTTC
D: TRBD2
length: 13
V: TRBV24-1
J: TRBJ2-1
size: .

CDR3: CASSSPETGVGYTF
DNA: TGTGCCAGCAGTTCCCCCGAGACAGGGGTCGGCTACACCTTC
D: TRBD1
length: 14
V: TRBV28
J: TRBJ1-2
size: .

CDR3: CASSTFTGDQPQHF
DNA: TGTGCCAGCAGTACATTCACAGGGGACCAGCCCCAGCATTTT
D: TRBD1
length: 14
V: TRBV28
J: TRBJ1-5
size: few

CDR3: CASSWGGINEQFF
DNA: TGTGCCAGCAGTTGGGGGGGGATAAATGAGCAGTTCTTC
D: TRBD2
length: 13
V: TRBV28
J: TRBJ2-1
size: .

CDR3: CASSARDRGPTGGYTF
DNA: TGCGCCAGCAGCGCCCGGGACAGGGGGCCCACTGGAGGCTACACCTTC
D: TRBD1
length: 16
V: TRBV5-1
J: TRBJ1-2
size: .

CDR3: CASTFTGGTEAFF
DNA: TGTGCCAGCACCTTTACAGGGGGCACTGAAGCTTTCTTT
D: TRBD1
length: 13
V: TRBV2
J: TRBJ1-1
size: few

CDR3: CASSLARSGFNEQFF
DNA: TGTGCCAGCAGCTTGGCTCGCTCGGGGTTCAATGAGCAGTTCTTC
D: .
length: 15
V: TRBV5-5
J: TRBJ2-1
size: few

CDR3: CASSLEGGKETQYF
DNA: TGCGCCAGCAGCTTGGAAGGGGGTAAAGAGACCCAGTACTTC
D: .
length: 14
V: TRBV5-1
J: TRBJ2-5
size: .

CDR3: CASSRRTDNYGYTF
DNA: TGTGCCAGCAGCCGACGGACAGATAACTATGGCTACACCTTC
D: .
length: 14
V: TRBV3-1/TRBV3-2
J: TRBJ1-2
size: few

CDR3: CASSQDPGIWETQYF
DNA: TGCGCCAGCAGCCAAGATCCCGGGATCTGGGAGACCCAGTACTTC
D: .
length: 15
V: TRBV4-1
J: TRBJ2-5
size: .

CDR3: CASSLPAMNTEAFF
DNA: TGTGCCAGCAGTTTACCAGCGATGAACACTGAAGCTTTCTTT
D: .
length: 14
V: TRBV28
J: TRBJ1-1
size: .

CDR3: CASSQDNRVLNTEAFF
DNA: TGTGCCAGCAGCCAAGATAACAGGGTATTGAACACTGAAGCTTTCTTT
D: .
length: 16
V: TRBV14
J: TRBJ1-1
size: .

CDR3: CASSSTAGYYEQYF
DNA: TGCGCCAGCAGCTCGACAGCCGGGTACTACGAGCAGTACTTC
D: .
length: 14
V: TRBV5-1
J: TRBJ2-7
size: .

CDR3: CASSFPAGANSPLHF
DNA: TGCGCCAGCAGCTTTCCGGCAGGCGCCAATTCACCCCTCCACTTT
D: .
length: 15
V: TRBV5-1
J: TRBJ1-6
size: .

CDR3: CATSEDGTGDRGAQYF
DNA: TGTGCCACCAGTGAAGACGGGACGGGGGATCGGGGGGCCCAGTACTTC
D: TRBD2
length: 16
V: TRBV24-1
J: TRBJ2-5
size: .

CDR3: CASSLGTAGETGYTF
DNA: TGCGCCAGCAGCTTGGGCACGGCGGGGGAAACTGGCTACACCTTC
D: .
length: 15
V: TRBV5-1
J: TRBJ1-2
size: .

CDR3: CASSLEGVNTGELFF
DNA: TGCGCCAGCAGCTTGGAAGGGGTGAACACCGGGGAGCTGTTTTTT
D: .
length: 15
V: TRBV5-1
J: TRBJ2-2
size: .

CDR3: CASSLDRGAYEQYF
DNA: TGTGCCAGCAGTCTGGACAGGGGGGCCTACGAGCAGTACTTC
D: TRBD1
length: 14
V: TRBV7-9
J: TRBJ2-7
size: few

CDR3: CASSQGLPDILAGANVLTF
DNA: TGTGCCAGCAGCCAAGGACTACCCGACATTCTGGCTGGGGCCAACGTCCTGACTTTC
D: .
length: 19
V: TRBV4-2
J: TRBJ2-6
size: few

CDR3: CASKRGQDTEAFF
DNA: TGCGCCAGCAAACGTGGACAGGACACTGAAGCTTTCTTT
D: TRBD1
length: 13
V: TRBV10-1
J: TRBJ1-1
size: few